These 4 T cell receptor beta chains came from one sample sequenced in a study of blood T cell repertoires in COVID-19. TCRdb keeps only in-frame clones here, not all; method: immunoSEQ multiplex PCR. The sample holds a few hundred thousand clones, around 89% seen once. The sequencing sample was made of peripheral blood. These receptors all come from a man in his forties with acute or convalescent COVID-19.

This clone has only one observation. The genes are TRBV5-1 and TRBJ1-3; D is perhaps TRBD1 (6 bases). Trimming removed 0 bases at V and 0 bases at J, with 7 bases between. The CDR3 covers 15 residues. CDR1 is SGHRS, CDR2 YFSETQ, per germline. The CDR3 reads CASSLEGGSGNTIYF. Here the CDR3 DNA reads TGCGCCAGCAGCTTGGAAGGGGGCTCTGGAAACACCATATATTTT.

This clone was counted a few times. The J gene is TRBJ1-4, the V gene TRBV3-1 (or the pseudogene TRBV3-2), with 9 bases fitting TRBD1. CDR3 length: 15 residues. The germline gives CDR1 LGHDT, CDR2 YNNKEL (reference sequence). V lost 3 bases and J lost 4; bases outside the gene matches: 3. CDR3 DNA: TGTGCCAGCAGCCAGATGGGACAGGGTAATGAAAAACTGTTTTTT. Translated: CASSQMGQGNEKLFF.

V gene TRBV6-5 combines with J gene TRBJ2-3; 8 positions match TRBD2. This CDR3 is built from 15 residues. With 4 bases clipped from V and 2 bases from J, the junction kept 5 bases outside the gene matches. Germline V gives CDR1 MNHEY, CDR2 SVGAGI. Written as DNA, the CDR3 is TGTGCCAGCAGTTTTAGCGGGGAAAACACAGATACGCAGTATTTT. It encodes CASSFSGENTDTQYF.

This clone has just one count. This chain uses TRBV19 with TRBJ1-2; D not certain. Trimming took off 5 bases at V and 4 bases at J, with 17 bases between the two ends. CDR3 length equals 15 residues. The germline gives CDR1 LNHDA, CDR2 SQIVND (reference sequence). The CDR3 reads CASSVPGRSVYGYTF. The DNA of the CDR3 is TGTGCCAGTAGTGTCCCGGGAAGATCGGTCTATGGCTACACCTTC.